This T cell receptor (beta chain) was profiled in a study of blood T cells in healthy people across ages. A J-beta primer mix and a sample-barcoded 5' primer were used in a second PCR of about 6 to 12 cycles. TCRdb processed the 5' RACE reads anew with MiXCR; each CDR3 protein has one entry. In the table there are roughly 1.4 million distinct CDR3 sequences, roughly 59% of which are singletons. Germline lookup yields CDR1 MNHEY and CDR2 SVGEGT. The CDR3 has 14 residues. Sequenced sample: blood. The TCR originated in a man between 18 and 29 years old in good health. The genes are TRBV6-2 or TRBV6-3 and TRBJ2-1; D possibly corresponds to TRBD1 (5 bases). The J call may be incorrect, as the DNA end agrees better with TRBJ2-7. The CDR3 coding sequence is TGTGCCAGCAGTTACCGCAGGGAAGGTTGGGAGCAGTACTTC. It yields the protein CASSYRREGWEQYF.